This TCR beta chain was captured by sequencing in a study of cytotoxic CD8 clonotypes in ibrutinib-treated CLL. To note about this clone: The sample carries other DNA sequences with the same CDR3.

Using immunoSEQ multiplex PCR, the repertoire was profiled, and TCRdb retains in-frame clones only, with some absent. The sample includes some 150,000 clones, 65% to 85% of them seen just once. Germline-derived CDR1 and CDR2 are ENHRY and SYGVKD. The CDR3 has 17 residues. V was clipped by 3 bases and J by 1 base, with 16 bases between them. V gene TRBV10-3 combines with J gene TRBJ1-5; perhaps TRBD1 as D (6 bases). The TCR originated in a human donor with chronic lymphocytic leukemia. The sample here was PBMCs, taken after 36 months of ibrutinib treatment. The CDR3 nucleotides are TGTGCCATCAGTGAAGGTAGGGGGGTGAGGAGCAATCAGCCCCAGCATTTT. It yields the protein CAISEGRGVRSNQPQHF.